The 14 T cell receptor beta chains below come from one sample, sequenced in a study of T-cell memory formation after mild COVID-19. A single record per CDR3 protein comes from TCRdb applying MiXCR to the 5' RACE reads. Of about 300,000 distinct CDR3 sequences in the sample, approximately 20% were seen once. The sample taken for sequencing was PBMCs or a T cell subset sorted from them (not recorded which). These receptors all stem from a man aged 18 to 30 who had mild COVID-19 (a few samples of this study predate the infection). Cell type and time point are not known.

This clonotype turned up a few times. The rearrangement uses TRBV5-1 and TRBJ2-5; 7 bases align to TRBD1. The CDR3 runs 14 residues. Trimming took 4 bases from V and 4 from J; bases not matched to a gene: 7. Germline V gene data show CDR1 as SGHRS and CDR2 as YFSETQ. CDR3 nucleotide sequence: TGCGCCAGCAGCCCTTTGGCAGGGGGAGAGACCCAGTACTTC. This sequence encodes CASSPLAGGETQYF.

CDR3 sequence reads: CASVEGQGYSPLHF. CDR3 DNA sequence: TGTGCCAGCGTGGAGGGACAGGGGTATTCACCCCTCCACTTT. The rearrangement joins TRBV2 to TRBJ1-6; 10 bases match TRBD1. V dropped 8 bases and J dropped 8; count of bases not matched to a gene: 6. CDR1 SNHLY and CDR2 FYNNEI come from the germline V gene. The CDR3 runs to 14 residues.

The CDR3 coding sequence is TGTGCCAGCAGCTTAGCAGGGCGGGGACGAGACTACGAGCAGTACTTC. This gives the protein CASSLAGRGRDYEQYF. The genes are TRBV7-9 and TRBJ2-7; perhaps TRBD2 as D (6 bases). This CDR3 contains 16 residues. Trimming left V 0 bases short and J 3 bases short, with 15 bases between. Looked up from germline, CDR1 is SEHNR and CDR2 is FQNEAQ (reference sequence).

This clonotype is a singleton in its sample. The chain is built from TRBV21-1 and TRBJ1-5; the table's TRBD1 call for D was not verified on the DNA. TRBV21-1 constitutes a pseudogene. The CDR3 extends over 17 amino acids. As DNA, the CDR3 is TGTGCCAGCCCAAAAAAGGGGGGCGGGACAGGGCTTCAGCCCCAGCATTTT. It is translated as CASPKKGGGTGLQPQHF.

This clonotype was recorded at least ten times. The chain combines TRBV5-1 with TRBJ2-3; TRBD2 agrees at 8 bases. The CDR3 extends over 17 amino acids. V dropped 2 bases and J dropped 3; count of bases not matched to a gene: 11. In germline, CDR1 is SGHRS, CDR2 YFSETQ. The CDR3 reads CASSFSYAGGNTDTQYF. The DNA of the CDR3 is TGCGCCAGCAGCTTCTCCTATGCGGGGGGAAATACAGATACGCAGTATTTT.

This clonotype occurred a few times. V usage is TRBV4-3 and J usage is TRBJ1-1, with a weak D call TRBD1 (5 bases). Germline lookup yields CDR1 LGHNA and CDR2 YSLEER. Trimming took 1 base from V and 1 from J, leaving 13 bases between them. The length of the CDR3 is 16 residues. The CDR3 protein is CASSQASQDWNTEAFF. DNA for the CDR3: TGCGCCAGCAGCCAAGCCTCACAGGATTGGAACACTGAAGCTTTCTTT.

Only a few counts were recorded for this clonotype. The chain employs TRBV28 and TRBJ1-6; 11 bases fit TRBD1. This CDR3 is built from 16 residues. Per the germline V gene, CDR1 is MDHEN and CDR2 is SYDVKM. V lost 4 bases to trimming and J lost 10 bases; unmatched junction nucleotides: 9. Written as DNA, the CDR3 is TGTGCCAGCAGTTCAGGACAGGGGGCATTCGTCTCACCCCTCCACTTT. Translated: CASSSGQGAFVSPLHF.

The rearrangement joins TRBV5-4 to TRBJ1-6; 9 nucleotides align to TRBD1. The CDR3 is 16 amino acids. Germline values: CDR1 SGHNT, CDR2 YYREEE (reference sequence). V trimming: 4 bases; J trimming: 6 bases; junction bases outside the gene matches: 8. The CDR3 bases are TGTGCCAGCAGCCCCCGTCCGACAGGGGGTAATTCACCCCTCCACTTT. This translates into CASSPRPTGGNSPLHF.

CDR3 residues: CASSQYSGPLYEQYF. The CDR3 bases are TGTGCCAGCAGTCAATATAGTGGCCCCCTGTACGAGCAGTACTTC. The rearrangement joins TRBV6-5 to TRBJ2-7; D not resolved. The CDR3 runs to 15 residues. The V end lost 5 bases, the J end lost 4 bases, and 18 bases lay between the germline ends. Germline V lookup: CDR1 MNHEY, CDR2 SVGAGI.

The chain combines TRBV3-1 with TRBJ2-5; TRBD1 matches 7 bases. Per germline, CDR1 LGHDT and CDR2 YNNKEL (reference sequence). Trimming took 7 bases from V and 7 from J; bases not matched to a gene: 12. The CDR3 covers 14 residues. In DNA, the CDR3 is TGTGCCAGCAAGGGGGCAGCTGCTTGGGCGACCCAGTACTTC. Translation gives CASKGAAAWATQYF.

This clonotype was seen more than once but under ten times. This chain joins TRBV6-2 or TRBV6-3 and TRBJ1-1; 7 bases fit TRBD1. The ends lost 11 bases at V and 2 bases at J; junction bases unmatched: 5. Germline lookup yields CDR1 MNHEY and CDR2 SVGEGT. The CDR3 totals 12 residues. CDR3 bases: TGTGCCTGTTGGGACAGAAACACTGAAGCTTTCTTT. Its protein is CACWDRNTEAFF.

This clonotype was found a few times. This chain joins TRBV7-3 and TRBJ2-7; D remains ambiguous. Germline lookup yields CDR1 SGHTA and CDR2 FQGTGA. The germline V and J ends were trimmed by 2 bases and 1 base, with 12 bases remaining between them. The CDR3 runs to 15 residues. CDR3 in amino acids: CASSLPGSGSYEQYV. CDR3 in DNA: TGTGCCAGCAGCTTACCTGGTAGTGGGTCCTACGAGCAGTACGTC.

The gene calls are TRBV5-1 and TRBJ1-1, with 7 nucleotides matching TRBD1. This CDR3 has 17 residues. Per the germline V gene, CDR1 is SGHRS and CDR2 is YFSETQ. Trimming took 2 bases from V and 0 from J; bases not matched to a gene: 10. In DNA, the CDR3 is TGCGCCAGCAGCTTCTACAGGGGTCCACTGATGAACACTGAAGCTTTCTTT. Residues: CASSFYRGPLMNTEAFF.

There are a few counts of this clonotype. The chain links TRBV5-1 to TRBJ2-3, with D uncertain. Trimming pared 3 bases from V and 4 bases from J, leaving 9 bases between. CDR3 size: 13 residues. Germline V lookup: CDR1 SGHRS, CDR2 YFSETQ. The DNA for the CDR3 is TGCGCCAGCAGCTCCCAGGCATCAGATACGCAGTATTTT. Translation gives CASSSQASDTQYF.